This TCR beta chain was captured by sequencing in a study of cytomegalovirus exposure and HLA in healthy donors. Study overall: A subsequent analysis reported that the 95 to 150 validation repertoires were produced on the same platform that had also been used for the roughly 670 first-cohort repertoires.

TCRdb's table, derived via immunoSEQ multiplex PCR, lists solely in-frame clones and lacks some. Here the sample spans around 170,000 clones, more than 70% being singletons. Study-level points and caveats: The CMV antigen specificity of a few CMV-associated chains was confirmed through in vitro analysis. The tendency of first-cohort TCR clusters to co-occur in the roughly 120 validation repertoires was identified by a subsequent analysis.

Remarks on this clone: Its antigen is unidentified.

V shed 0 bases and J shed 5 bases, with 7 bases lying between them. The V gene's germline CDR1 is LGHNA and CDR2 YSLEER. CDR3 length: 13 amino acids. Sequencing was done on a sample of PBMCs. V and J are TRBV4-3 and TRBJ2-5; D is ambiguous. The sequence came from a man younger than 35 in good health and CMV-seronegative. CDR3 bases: TGCGCCAGCAGCCAAGATTCCGGGGAGACCCAGTACTTC. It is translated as CASSQDSGETQYF.